These 5 T cell receptor beta chains were sequenced from one sample in a study of early T cells in non-severe SARS-CoV-2 infection. TCRdb called the 5' RACE reads again in MiXCR, with one record for every CDR3 protein. The data contain roughly 56,000 distinct CDR3 sequences, almost 9.5% of them singletons. What was sequenced was whole blood. Receptor source: an adult who was a healthcare worker with PCR-confirmed SARS-CoV-2 infection or an uninfected control (not recorded which).

At least ten counts were recorded for this clonotype. The chain combines TRBV7-8 with TRBJ2-3, with 8 positions matching TRBD1. This CDR3 region has 16 residues. Per the germline V gene, CDR1 is SGHVS and CDR2 is FQNEAQ. J gave up 0 bases and V 5 bases, and 7 bases lay outside the gene matches. The CDR3 DNA follows: TGTGCCAGCAGCATGGACAGGGTGCGAAGCACAGATACGCAGTATTTT. Residues: CASSMDRVRSTDTQYF.

The table lists this clonotype with a few counts. V usage is TRBV30 and J usage is TRBJ1-1; D gene ambiguous. The CDR3 covers 12 residues. Germline assignment: CDR1 GTSNPN and CDR2 SVGIG (reference sequence). V dropped 0 bases and J dropped 4 bases, with 6 bases sitting between them. The chain's CDR3 is CAWSVLSTEAFF. The CDR3 DNA sequence: TGTGCCTGGAGTGTGCTCAGCACTGAAGCTTTCTTT.

The chain's CDR3 is CASRIPTEAFF. The CDR3 coding sequence is TGTGCCAGCCGTATACCCACTGAAGCTTTCTTT. The V and J genes are TRBV6-1 and TRBJ1-1; D unresolved. Trimming removed 8 bases from V and 4 bases from J, with 8 bases in between. CDR3 length: 11 residues. Germline V gives CDR1 MNHNS, CDR2 SASEGT.

This clonotype has at least ten counts. Given the absence of the conserved phenylalanine or tryptophan at the CDR3 end, a read error is likely. The CDR3 is CASSLVLDEQFL. In DNA form, the CDR3 reads TGTGCCAGCAGCTTAGTACTAGACGAGCAGTTCCTC. V usage is TRBV7-9 and J usage is TRBJ2-1; a possible D gene is TRBD2 (5 bases). This CDR3 comprises 12 residues. Trimming pared 1 base from V and 10 bases from J, leaving 8 bases between. Looked up from germline, CDR1 is SEHNR and CDR2 is FQNEAQ (reference sequence).

This clonotype appeared once. This may stem from a read error, because a much larger clone lies one nucleotide away. The chain uses TRBV28 and TRBJ1-4; D remains ambiguous. Germline lookup yields CDR1 MDHEN and CDR2 SYDVKM. The CDR3 is 14 amino acids. The CDR3 bases are TGTGCCTGCAGTCACTTATTTGGTAATGAAAAACTGTTTTTT. Translating gives CACSHLFGNEKLFF.